These 13 T cell receptor beta chains came from one sample sequenced in a study of shared T cell receptors in the human thymus. Sequencing used immunoSEQ multiplex PCR; TCRdb keeps in-frame clones, though not all of them. Seen here are about 660,000 clones, around 89% observed once, and the top ten hold 0.008% to 0.011%. This sample also appeared in a second study, on human thymus T cells.

The specimen sequenced was thymocytes. The receptor source for this set is a boy in the first two years of life with a congenital heart defect.

The genes are TRBV6-1 and TRBJ2-1; 8 bases are a match to TRBD2. Germline values: CDR1 MNHNS, CDR2 SASEGT. J was trimmed by 6 bases and V by 0 bases; bases with no gene match: 19. This CDR3 has 20 residues. CDR3 residues: CASSEAVGGVAGLGSNEQFF. Here the CDR3 DNA reads TGTGCCAGCAGTGAAGCCGTAGGGGGGGTAGCGGGACTAGGGTCCAATGAGCAGTTCTTC.

The DNA for the CDR3 is TGTGCCAGCAGCGGAGGAGGGAGGCTAGCAATCGGTACGCAGTATTTT. Translated, it gives CASSGGGRLAIGTQYF. This rearrangement joins TRBV9 to TRBJ2-3; a weak D match, TRBD2 (6 bases). Between the trimmed V and J ends, which lost 3 bases and 8 bases, there was a span of 22 bases. The CDR3 extends over 16 amino acids. Germline values: CDR1 SGDLS, CDR2 YYNGEE.

This chain connects TRBV12-5 to TRBJ1-2, with 8 bases lining up with TRBD1. J lost 13 bases, V lost 0 bases, and 10 bases had no gene match. The germline V gene encodes CDR1 LGHNT and CDR2 FRNRAP. The CDR3 has 14 residues. DNA of the CDR3: TGTGCTAGTGGTTTGGTAAGGGACAGGCCGCTCTGCACCTTC. Protein: CASGLVRDRPLCTF.

This clone has only a few counts. The chain has TRBV27 and TRBJ1-2; 7 bases agree with TRBD1. Germline CDR1 reads MNHEY; CDR2 reads SMNVEV (reference sequence). The CDR3 spans 12 residues. Trimming took 6 bases from V and 2 from J; bases not matched to a gene: 0. The CDR3 nucleotides read TGTGCCAGCAGGGGACAGAACTATGGCTACACCTTC. Translated: CASRGQNYGYTF.

J is TRBJ2-5 and V is TRBV25-1; weak D call: TRBD2 (6 bases). Trimming removed 8 bases from V and 5 bases from J, with 15 bases in between. Germline V CDR1 and CDR2: MGHDK, SYGVNS. The CDR3 has 13 amino acids. The CDR3 loop reads CASLPGGAETQYF. The CDR3 region has the DNA TGTGCCAGCCTGCCCGGGGGTGCGGAGACCCAGTACTTC.

The chain is built from TRBV6-5 and TRBJ2-2, with 7 positions matching TRBD1. Unmatched junction bases numbered 2, after V lost 4 bases and J lost 3 bases. The CDR3 consists of 14 residues. Germline values: CDR1 MNHEY, CDR2 SVGAGI. The CDR3 loop reads CASSSDRDTGELFF. As DNA, the CDR3 is TGTGCCAGCAGTTCCGACAGGGACACCGGGGAGCTGTTTTTT.

This chain joins TRBV9 and TRBJ2-1, with TRBD2 matching over 7 bases. With V trimmed by 5 bases and J by 4 bases, 12 bases remained unmatched. Germline V CDR1 and CDR2: SGDLS, YYNGEE. The CDR3 is made up of 16 amino acids. CDR3 nucleotides: TGTGCCAGCAGTCTTACGCGGGAGATGGGGTACAATGAGCAGTTCTTC. Its translation: CASSLTREMGYNEQFF.

The rearrangement joins TRBV13 to TRBJ1-3; the D gene is possibly TRBD1 (5 bases). CDR1 PRHDT and CDR2 FYEKMQ come from the germline V gene (reference sequence). This CDR3 is 18 amino acids long. V was pared by 0 bases and J by 3 bases, with 18 bases between. CDR3: CASSLGRRPTGGGNTIYF. CDR3 nucleotides: TGTGCCAGCAGCTTAGGTCGGCGGCCCACAGGCGGTGGAAACACCATATATTTT.

The rearrangement uses TRBV7-9 and TRBJ2-3; TRBD2 aligns across 7 bases. V was pared by 3 bases and J by 1 base, with 7 bases of the junction left unmatched. The CDR3 runs to 16 residues. Germline V lookup: CDR1 SEHNR, CDR2 FQNEAQ (reference sequence). The CDR3: CASSFRRELGTDTQYF. The CDR3 nucleotides read TGTGCCAGCAGCTTCCGGCGGGAGTTGGGCACAGATACGCAGTATTTT.

This sequence joins TRBV7-9 and TRBJ2-5, with 7 nucleotides matching TRBD2. Germline lookup yields CDR1 SEHNR and CDR2 FQNEAQ (reference sequence). The CDR3 loop spans 17 amino acids. With 1 base clipped from V and 3 bases from J, the junction kept 11 bases outside the gene matches. As DNA, the CDR3 is TGTGCCAGCAGCTTAGAATCCGGGGGGACTATTGAAGAGACCCAGTACTTC. Amino acids: CASSLESGGTIEETQYF.

The V gene is TRBV28, the J gene TRBJ1-1; 7 nucleotides match TRBD1. Germline V lookup: CDR1 MDHEN, CDR2 SYDVKM. V shed 7 bases and J 10 bases; nucleotides not matched to a gene: 9. The CDR3 sequence is 12 residues long. CDR3 coding DNA: TGTGCCAGCACTGTTACCGGGACAGCAGCTTTCTTT. The encoded protein is CASTVTGTAAFF.

This clone was picked up a small number of times. The gene calls are TRBV19 and TRBJ2-4; the match to TRBD2 covers 8 bases. Germline V gives CDR1 LNHDA, CDR2 SQIVND (reference sequence). The CDR3 has 16 residues. Trimming removed 3 bases from V and 4 bases from J; junction bases left unmatched: 8. Here the CDR3 DNA reads TGTGCCAGTAGTATTTGGCAGCGGGAGTGGAAAAACATTCAGTACTTC. Translated, it gives CASSIWQREWKNIQYF.

The sample holds a few counts of this clone. This chain connects TRBV6-1 to TRBJ2-3; 10 bases match TRBD2. The CDR3 sequence is 19 residues long. Germline V gives CDR1 MNHNS, CDR2 SASEGT. Germline trimming cut 2 bases from V and 3 bases from J; bases unmatched to any gene: 14. The CDR3 region is CASSELTSGKIEATDTQYF. DNA of the CDR3: TGTGCCAGCAGTGAACTAACTAGCGGGAAAATTGAGGCTACAGATACGCAGTATTTT.